This is a list of T cell receptor beta chains from one sample in a study of T cell repertoires in cytomegalovirus infection. TCRdb processed the reads anew with MiXCR; each CDR3 protein has one entry. This sample has approximately 290,000 distinct CDR3 sequences, with about 23% found just once. The sample consisted of PBMCs. All receptors derive from a human donor in good health (CMV status not recorded). Some clones in this sample may be carry-over from other donors' samples. Both conserved end residues are part of each CDR3. A D gene is named only where the DNA matches it firmly. Some rows have no size entry. The others give once, few or many, or a class for an expanded clone.

V gene	clone size	D gene	CDR3 length	J gene	CDR3 DNA	CDR3 protein
TRBV27	-	-	17	TRBJ2-1	TGTGCCAGCAGCCGCGGAGCCCTAGCGAGCTCCTACAATGAGCAGTTCTTC	CASSRGALASSYNEQFF
TRBV28	many	TRBD1	15	TRBJ1-2	TGTGCCAGCAGTCCCCGACAGGGGAGCGGCTATGGCTACACCTTC	CASSPRQGSGYGYTF
TRBV6-5	-	-	13	TRBJ2-1	TGTGCCAGCTGGGCAGCTAGGGGCAATGAGCAGTTCTTC	CASWAARGNEQFF
TRBV7-2	-	TRBD2	13	TRBJ2-5	TGTGCCAGCAGGCCGGCGGGAGGAGAGACCCAGTACTTC	CASRPAGGETQYF
TRBV6-2/TRBV6-3	few	TRBD1	13	TRBJ2-5	TGTGCCACTAAAGGACAGGGCCAAGAGACCCAGTACTTC	CATKGQGQETQYF
TRBV6-8	-	TRBD1	15	TRBJ2-2	TGTGCCAGCAGACCTCCGGGACAGAACGTCGGGGAGCTGTTTTTT	CASRPPGQNVGELFF
TRBV29-1	-	TRBD1	11	TRBJ2-3	TGCAGCGTCGACAGGGGCGATACGCAGTATTTT	CSVDRGDTQYF
TRBV2	-	-	15	TRBJ2-1	TGTGCCAGCAGGACCCCGGGGGATCGAGAGTATGAGCAGTTCTTC	CASRTPGDREYEQFF
TRBV2	-	-	12	TRBJ1-1	TGTGCCAGCACCGGAGCAAAGTCCGAAGCTTTCTTT	CASTGAKSEAFF
TRBV10-1	few	TRBD1	18	TRBJ2-7	TGCGCCATCACTCCTCGGGACAGGGCATATTTGCGGTGCCCGGAGCAGTACTTC	CAITPRDRAYLRCPEQYF
TRBV28	-	-	15	TRBJ1-5	TGTGCCAGCAGTAAACTGATTAGCGATCGTCAGCCCCAGCATTTT	CASSKLISDRQPQHF
TRBV5-4	few	TRBD2	18	TRBJ2-3	TGTGCCAGCAGTGACCCTGGACTAGCGGGAGGGCTCCTTACAGGGCAGTATTTT	CASSDPGLAGGLLTGQYF
TRBV18	-	-	16	TRBJ2-1	TGTGCCAGCTCACCTGGGGCGAGGAGGTCTAACAATGAGCAGTTCTTC	CASSPGARRSNNEQFF
TRBV5-6	-	-	13	TRBJ2-2	TGTGCCAGCAGCTACCGGACAGACGGGGAGCTGTTTTTT	CASSYRTDGELFF
TRBV7-8	many	-	14	TRBJ2-7	TGTGCCAGCAGCTCCCTTCGAATGGGAGGCGGATGGAACTTC	CASSSLRMGGGWNF
TRBV20-1	-	-	13	TRBJ2-3	TGCAGTGCTAGTTGGCTAGCGAAAGATACGCAGTATTTT	CSASWLAKDTQYF
TRBV5-1	-	-	19	TRBJ1-5	TGCGCCAGGGACCTGTTAGGTTGGGGGGCTCGGTCGAGCAATCAGCCCCAGCATTTT	CARDLLGWGARSSNQPQHF
TRBV7-3	many	TRBD1	16	TRBJ1-1	TGTGCCAGCAGCTTAACGGTGACAGGGGGAAACACTGAAGCTTTCTTT	CASSLTVTGGNTEAFF
TRBV23-1	-	-	15	TRBJ2-7	TGCGCCATCGTGCCCGGGCTAGCGTCTATCTACGAGCAGTACTTC	CAIVPGLASIYEQYF
TRBV20-1	-	TRBD1	14	TRBJ2-1	TGCAGTGCTAGAAGTCGGACAGGATTTGATGAGCAGTTCTTC	CSARSRTGFDEQFF
TRBV6-6	-	-	12	TRBJ1-1	TGTGCCAGCATGTTGGGGAACACTGAAGCTTTCTTT	CASMLGNTEAFF
TRBV10-2	few	-	13	TRBJ1-2	TGCGCCAGCAGTGAGCAGTTTGGCTATGGCTACACCTTC	CASSEQFGYGYTF
TRBV7-2	many	-	15	TRBJ2-3	TGTGCCAGCAGCTCGAACACAGGGCTCCAAGATACGCAGTATTTT	CASSSNTGLQDTQYF
TRBV7-8	many	-	16	TRBJ1-2	TGTGCCAGCAGAAAATCATCAGTCTCAGCTAACTATGGCTACACCTTC	CASRKSSVSANYGYTF
TRBV6-1	-	TRBD2	12	TRBJ2-1	TGTGCCACGGGGACTACATACAATGAGCAGTTCTTC	CATGTTYNEQFF
TRBV7-2	few	TRBD1	15	TRBJ1-5	TGTGCCAGCAGCAGAGGACAGGGAACTAATCAGCCCCAGCATTTT	CASSRGQGTNQPQHF
TRBV6-2/TRBV6-3	-	-	13	TRBJ2-7	TGTGCCAGCAGCCCGGGTCCCCTGCGCGAGCAGTACTTC	CASSPGPLREQYF
TRBV24-1	few	-	15	TRBJ2-1	TGTGCCACCAGTGATCCTACTCCAAAGGGCAATGAGCAGTTCTTC	CATSDPTPKGNEQFF
TRBV10-3	few	-	13	TRBJ1-2	TGTGCCATCAGGGCGGACACCAACTATGGCTACACCTTC	CAIRADTNYGYTF
TRBV12-3/TRBV12-4	few	TRBD2	19	TRBJ2-2	TGTGCCAGCAGTTTAATCCGGGGGGGTCCGGCTTATAACACCGGGGAGCTGTTTTTT	CASSLIRGGPAYNTGELFF
TRBV10-3	-	TRBD1	17	TRBJ1-1	TGTGCCATCAGTGAGTCTAGGTGGGGACAGGAGAACACTGAAGCTTTCTTT	CAISESRWGQENTEAFF
TRBV5-5	-	-	15	TRBJ2-6	TGTGCCAGCAGCTTGGGGTGGTCTGGGGCCAACGTCCTGACTTTC	CASSLGWSGANVLTF
TRBV5-1	few	-	12	TRBJ2-7	TGCGCCAGTAGGTCAGCTTACTACGAGCAGTACTTC	CASRSAYYEQYF
TRBV11-2	few	-	20	TRBJ2-2	TGTGCCAGCAGCTTAGAGTCTCTCCGTTCGACAGCCAGGCGGGGCGGGGAGCTGTTTTTT	CASSLESLRSTARRGGELFF
TRBV7-2	many	-	15	TRBJ2-2	TGTGCCAGCAGCTTCCGTTCGAGGAACACCGGGGAGCTGTTTTTT	CASSFRSRNTGELFF
TRBV7-2	-	-	14	TRBJ1-5	TGTGCCAGCAGCTTGAGGGGGTCGGATCAGCCCCAGCATTTT	CASSLRGSDQPQHF
TRBV2	-	TRBD2	15	TRBJ2-1	TGTGCCAGCAGTGAAATTAGCGGGAGGGCCAATGAGCAGTTCTTC	CASSEISGRANEQFF
TRBV7-3	few	-	15	TRBJ2-3	TGTGCCAGCAGCTTTACCGGGGGGCCCACAGATACGCAGTATTTT	CASSFTGGPTDTQYF
TRBV11-2	few	TRBD2	15	TRBJ2-7	TGTGCCAGCAGACGACTAGCGGGGACTTCCTACGAGCAGTACTTC	CASRRLAGTSYEQYF
TRBV12-3/TRBV12-4	few	-	12	TRBJ1-5	TGTGCCAGCAGTTTACGGTTTGGGGCCCAGCATTTT	CASSLRFGAQHF
TRBV7-2	many	TRBD1	16	TRBJ1-6	TGTGCCAGCAGCTTAAGACAGGGGTGGCCTAATTCACCCCTCCACTTT	CASSLRQGWPNSPLHF
TRBV28	few	-	14	TRBJ1-4	TGTGCCAGCACCACTTGGGGGGCGGGTGAAAAACTGTTTTTT	CASTTWGAGEKLFF
TRBV2	-	TRBD1	13	TRBJ2-7	TGTGCCAGCACCACGATAGCAGGGGGCGAGCAGTACTTC	CASTTIAGGEQYF
TRBV20-1	-	TRBD2	14	TRBJ2-7	TGCAGTGCTACCCGACTAGCGGGGGCTTTTGAGCAGTACTTC	CSATRLAGAFEQYF
TRBV6-6	once	TRBD2	18	TRBJ2-3	TGTGCCAGCAGTTACTCCGGGGCCAGCGGGAGTGGGGCAGATACGCAGTATTTT	CASSYSGASGSGADTQYF
TRBV7-2	many	-	11	TRBJ2-3	TGTGCCAGCAGCTCCAGGGATACGCAGTATTTT	CASSSRDTQYF
TRBV29-1	few	-	10	TRBJ1-1	TGCAGCGTTTTGAACACTGAAGCTTTCTTT	CSVLNTEAFF
TRBV7-9	-	-	15	TRBJ1-4	TGTGCCAGCAGCTTGAGAACCCAACAAAGTGAAAAACTGTTTTTT	CASSLRTQQSEKLFF
TRBV7-2	many	TRBD1	14	TRBJ1-2	TGTGCCAGCAGCTCCGGACAGGGCCTCTATGGCTACACCTTC	CASSSGQGLYGYTF